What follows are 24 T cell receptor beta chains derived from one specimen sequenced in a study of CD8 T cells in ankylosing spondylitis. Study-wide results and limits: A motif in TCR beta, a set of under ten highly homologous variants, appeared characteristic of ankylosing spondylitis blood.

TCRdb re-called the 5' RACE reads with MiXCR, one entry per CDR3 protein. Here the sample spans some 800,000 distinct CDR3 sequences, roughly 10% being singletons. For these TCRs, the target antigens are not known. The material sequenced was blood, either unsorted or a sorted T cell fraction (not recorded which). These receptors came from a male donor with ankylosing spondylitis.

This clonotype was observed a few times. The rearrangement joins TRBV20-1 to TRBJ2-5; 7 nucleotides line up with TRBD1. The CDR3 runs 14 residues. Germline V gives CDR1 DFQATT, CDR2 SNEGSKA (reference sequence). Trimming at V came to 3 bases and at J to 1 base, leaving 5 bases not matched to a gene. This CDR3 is CSASLSGGQETQYF. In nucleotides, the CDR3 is TGCAGTGCTAGTCTCTCAGGGGGCCAAGAGACCCAGTACTTC.

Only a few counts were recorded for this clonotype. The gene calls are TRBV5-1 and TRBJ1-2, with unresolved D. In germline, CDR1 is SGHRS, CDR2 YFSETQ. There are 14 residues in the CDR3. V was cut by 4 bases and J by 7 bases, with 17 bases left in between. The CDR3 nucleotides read TGCGCCAGCAGCAAGGACCCCCGGCCTTTTGGCTACACCTTC. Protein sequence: CASSKDPRPFGYTF.

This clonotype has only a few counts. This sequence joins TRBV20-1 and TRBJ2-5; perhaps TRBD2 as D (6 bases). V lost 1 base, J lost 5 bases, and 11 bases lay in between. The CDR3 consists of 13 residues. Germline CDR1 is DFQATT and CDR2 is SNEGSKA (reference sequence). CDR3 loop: CSARVAGSETQYF. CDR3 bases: TGCAGTGCTAGAGTGGCGGGATCGGAGACCCAGTACTTC.

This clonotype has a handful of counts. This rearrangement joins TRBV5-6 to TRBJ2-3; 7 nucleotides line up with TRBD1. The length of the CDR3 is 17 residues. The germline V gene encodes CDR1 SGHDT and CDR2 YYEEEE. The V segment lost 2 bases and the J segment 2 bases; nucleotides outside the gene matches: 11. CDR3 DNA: TGTGCCAGCAGCTTTGGTGTTTGGGGACAGTACACAGATACGCAGTATTTT. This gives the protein CASSFGVWGQYTDTQYF.

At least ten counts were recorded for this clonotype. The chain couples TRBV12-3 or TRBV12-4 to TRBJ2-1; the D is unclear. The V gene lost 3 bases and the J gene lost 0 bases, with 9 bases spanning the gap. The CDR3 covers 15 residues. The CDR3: CASSFSRSSYNEQFF. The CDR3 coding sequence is TGTGCCAGCAGTTTTTCGCGGAGCTCCTACAATGAGCAGTTCTTC.

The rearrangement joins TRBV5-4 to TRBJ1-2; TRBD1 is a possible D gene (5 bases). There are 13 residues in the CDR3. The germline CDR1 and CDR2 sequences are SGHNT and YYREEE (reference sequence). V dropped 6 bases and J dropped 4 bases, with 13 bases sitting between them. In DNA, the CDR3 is TGTGCCAGCACCCTCGACGGGACCTATGGCTACACCTTC. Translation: CASTLDGTYGYTF.

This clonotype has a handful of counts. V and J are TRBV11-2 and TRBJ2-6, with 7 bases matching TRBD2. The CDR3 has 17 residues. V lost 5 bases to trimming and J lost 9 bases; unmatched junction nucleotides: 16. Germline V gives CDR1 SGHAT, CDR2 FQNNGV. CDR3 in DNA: TGTGCCAGCAGCCCATTTGGGTTTCTGGGACTACTCAACGTCCTGACTTTC. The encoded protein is CASSPFGFLGLLNVLTF. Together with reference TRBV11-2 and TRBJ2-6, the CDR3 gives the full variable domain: EAGVAQSPRYKIIEKRQSVAFWCNPISGHATLYWYQQILGQGPKLLIQFQNNGVVDDSQLPKDRFSAERLKGVDSTLKIQPAKLEDSAVYLCASSPFGFLGLLNVLTFGAGSRLTVL.

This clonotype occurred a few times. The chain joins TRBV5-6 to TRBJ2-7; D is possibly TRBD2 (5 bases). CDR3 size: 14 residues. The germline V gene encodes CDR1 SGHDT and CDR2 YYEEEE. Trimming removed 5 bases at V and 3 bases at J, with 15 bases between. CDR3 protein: CASSKPGRFYEQYF. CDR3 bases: TGTGCCAGCAGTAAACCGGGAAGGTTCTACGAGCAGTACTTC. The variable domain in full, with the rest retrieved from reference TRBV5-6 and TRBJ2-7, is DAGVTQSPTHLIKTRGQQVTLRCSPKSGHDTVSWYQQALGQGPQFIFQYYEEEERQRGNFPDRFSGHQFPNYSSELNVNALLLGDSALYLCASSKPGRFYEQYFGPGTRLTVT.

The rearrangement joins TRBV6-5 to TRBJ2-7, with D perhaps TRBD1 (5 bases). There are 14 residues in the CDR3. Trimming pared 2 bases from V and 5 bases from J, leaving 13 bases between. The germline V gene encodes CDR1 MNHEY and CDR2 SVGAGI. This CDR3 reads CASSYPEAGNEQYF. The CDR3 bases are TGTGCCAGCAGTTACCCTGAGGCAGGGAACGAGCAGTACTTC.

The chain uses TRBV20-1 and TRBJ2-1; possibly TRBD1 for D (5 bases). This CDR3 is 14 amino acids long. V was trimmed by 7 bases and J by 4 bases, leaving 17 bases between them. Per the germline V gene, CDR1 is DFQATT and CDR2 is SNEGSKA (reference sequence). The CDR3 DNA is TGCAGTGTCGCAGCCAGGGCCGTATACAATGAGCAGTTCTTC. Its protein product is CSVAARAVYNEQFF.

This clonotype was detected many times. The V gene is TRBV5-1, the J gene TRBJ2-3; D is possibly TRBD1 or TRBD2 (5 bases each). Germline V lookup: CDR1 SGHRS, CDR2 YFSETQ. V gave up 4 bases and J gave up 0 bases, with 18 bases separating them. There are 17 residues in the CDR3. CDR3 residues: CASSPGTRGSSTDTQYF. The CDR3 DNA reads TGCGCCAGCAGCCCAGGCACTAGGGGTTCGAGCACAGATACGCAGTATTTT.

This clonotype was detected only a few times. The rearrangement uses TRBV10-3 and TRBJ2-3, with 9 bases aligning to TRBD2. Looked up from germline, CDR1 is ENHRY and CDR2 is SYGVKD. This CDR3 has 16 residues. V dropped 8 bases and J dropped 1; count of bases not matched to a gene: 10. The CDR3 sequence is CAIRRQSSGGTDTQYF. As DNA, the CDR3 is TGTGCCATCCGTCGCCAGTCTAGCGGGGGCACAGATACGCAGTATTTT.

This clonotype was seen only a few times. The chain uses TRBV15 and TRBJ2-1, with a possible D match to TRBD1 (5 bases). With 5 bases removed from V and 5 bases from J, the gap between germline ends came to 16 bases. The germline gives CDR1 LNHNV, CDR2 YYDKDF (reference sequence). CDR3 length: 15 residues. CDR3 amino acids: CATSGALTVNNEQFF. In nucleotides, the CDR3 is TGTGCCACCAGCGGAGCCCTGACAGTCAACAATGAGCAGTTCTTC. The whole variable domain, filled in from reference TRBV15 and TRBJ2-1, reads DAMVIQNPRYQVTQFGKPVTLSCSQTLNHNVMYWYQQKSSQAPKLLFHYYDKDFNNEADTPDNFQSRRPNTSFCFLDIRSPGLGDTAMYLCATSGALTVNNEQFFGPGTRLTVL.

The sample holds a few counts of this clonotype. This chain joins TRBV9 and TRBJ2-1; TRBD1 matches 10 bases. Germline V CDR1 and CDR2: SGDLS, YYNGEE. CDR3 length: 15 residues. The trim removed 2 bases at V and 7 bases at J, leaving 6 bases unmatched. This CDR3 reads CASSVWTGGENEQFF. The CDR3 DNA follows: TGTGCCAGCAGCGTTTGGACAGGGGGGGAGAATGAGCAGTTCTTC.

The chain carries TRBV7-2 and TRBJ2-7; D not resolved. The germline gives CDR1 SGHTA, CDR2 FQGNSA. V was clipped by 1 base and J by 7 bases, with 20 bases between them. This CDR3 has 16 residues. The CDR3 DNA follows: TGTGCCAGCAGCTTAGGTTGGTCACAGCTCCCAAAGGAGCAGTACTTC. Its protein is CASSLGWSQLPKEQYF.

This chain's CDR3 is CASSFSGQGNYGYTF. CDR3 coding DNA: TGTGCCAGCAGCTTCTCGGGACAGGGAAATTATGGCTACACCTTC. The V and J genes are TRBV5-6 and TRBJ1-2; 9 nucleotides line up with TRBD1. Germline assignment: CDR1 SGHDT and CDR2 YYEEEE. CDR3 size: 15 residues. V trimming: 2 bases; J trimming: 5 bases; junction bases outside the gene matches: 7. Looking up the rest from reference TRBV5-6 and TRBJ1-2 gives the full variable domain: DAGVTQSPTHLIKTRGQQVTLRCSPKSGHDTVSWYQQALGQGPQFIFQYYEEEERQRGNFPDRFSGHQFPNYSSELNVNALLLGDSALYLCASSFSGQGNYGYTFGSGTRLTVV.

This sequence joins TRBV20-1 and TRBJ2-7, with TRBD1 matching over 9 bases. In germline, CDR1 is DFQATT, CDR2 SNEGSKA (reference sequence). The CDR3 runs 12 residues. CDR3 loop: CANRGRGYEQYF. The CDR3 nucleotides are TGCGCGAACAGGGGGCGCGGGTACGAGCAGTACTTC.

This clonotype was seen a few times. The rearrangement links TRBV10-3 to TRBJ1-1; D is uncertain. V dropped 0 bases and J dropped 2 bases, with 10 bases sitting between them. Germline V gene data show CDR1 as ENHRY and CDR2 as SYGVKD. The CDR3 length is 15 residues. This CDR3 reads CAISESAVDNTEAFF. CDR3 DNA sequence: TGTGCCATCAGTGAGTCGGCGGTAGACAACACTGAAGCTTTCTTT.

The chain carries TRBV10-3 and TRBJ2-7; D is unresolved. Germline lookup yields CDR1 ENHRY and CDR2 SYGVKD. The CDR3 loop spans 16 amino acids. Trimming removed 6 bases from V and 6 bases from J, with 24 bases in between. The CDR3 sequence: CAISRLGPGEAGEQYF. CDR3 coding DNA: TGTGCCATCAGCCGACTTGGACCGGGCGAGGCTGGCGAGCAGTACTTC.

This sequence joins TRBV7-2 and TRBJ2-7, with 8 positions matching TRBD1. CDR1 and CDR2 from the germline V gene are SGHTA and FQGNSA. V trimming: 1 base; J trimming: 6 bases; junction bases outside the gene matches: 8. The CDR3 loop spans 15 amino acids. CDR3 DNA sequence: TGTGCCAGCAGCTTAGGAGGCAGGGGGCAAGGCGAGCAGTACTTC. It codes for CASSLGGRGQGEQYF.

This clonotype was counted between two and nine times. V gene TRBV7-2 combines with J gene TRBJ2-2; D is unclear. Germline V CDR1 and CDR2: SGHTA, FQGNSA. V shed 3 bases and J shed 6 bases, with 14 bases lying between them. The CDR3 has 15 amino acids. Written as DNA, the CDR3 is TGTGCCAGCAGCTTGTCAAAGCTTATGTCCGGGGAGCTGTTTTTT. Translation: CASSLSKLMSGELFF.

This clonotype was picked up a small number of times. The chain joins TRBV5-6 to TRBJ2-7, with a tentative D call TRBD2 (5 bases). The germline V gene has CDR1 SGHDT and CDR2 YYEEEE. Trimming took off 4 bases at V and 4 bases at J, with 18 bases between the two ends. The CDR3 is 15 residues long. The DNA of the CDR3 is TGTGCCAGCAGCCTGTTGGGCAGAGGGATTTACGAGCAGTACTTC. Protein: CASSLLGRGIYEQYF.

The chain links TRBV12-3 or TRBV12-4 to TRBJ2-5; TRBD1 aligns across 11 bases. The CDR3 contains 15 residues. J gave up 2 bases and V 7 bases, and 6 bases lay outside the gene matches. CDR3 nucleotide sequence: TGTGCCAGCAACGACCGGGACAGGGGGCAAGAGACCCAGTACTTC. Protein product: CASNDRDRGQETQYF.

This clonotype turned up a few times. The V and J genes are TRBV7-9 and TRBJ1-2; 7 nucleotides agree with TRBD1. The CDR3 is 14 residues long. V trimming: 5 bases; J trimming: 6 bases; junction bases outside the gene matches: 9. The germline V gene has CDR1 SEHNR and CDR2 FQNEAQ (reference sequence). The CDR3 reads CASSKDRRKDGYTF. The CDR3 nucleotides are TGTGCCAGCAGCAAGGACAGGAGAAAGGATGGCTACACCTTC.